These 26 T cell receptor beta chains were all obtained from the same sample, sequenced in a study of cytomegalovirus exposure and HLA in healthy donors. With 60 Vbeta and 13 Jbeta primers, the PCR was carried out. This table comes from immunoSEQ multiplex PCR, and its TCRdb copy is limited to in-frame clones, with some not included. The sample lists about 120,000 clones, around three quarters seen once, with approximately 4.5% in the top ten. Sequencing was carried out using PBMCs. These receptors came from a man aged 30 to 39 in good health and CMV-seropositive.

This chain connects TRBV9 to TRBJ2-5; 8 nucleotides agree with TRBD2. The CDR3 runs to 13 residues. Germline lookup yields CDR1 SGDLS and CDR2 YYNGEE. V trimming: 6 bases; J trimming: 5 bases; junction bases outside the gene matches: 6. In DNA form, the CDR3 reads TGTGCCAGCAACACGGGGGGGCTTGAGACCCAGTACTTC. The encoded protein is CASNTGGLETQYF.

V and J are TRBV6-5 and TRBJ2-1; TRBD1 aligns across 8 bases. Germline V gives CDR1 MNHEY, CDR2 SVGAGI. The CDR3 is made up of 14 amino acids. J gave up 7 bases and V 6 bases, and 8 bases lay outside the gene matches. CDR3 DNA: TGTGCCAGCAGAGACAGGGGTGGGATGAATGAGCAGTTCTTC. This sequence encodes CASRDRGGMNEQFF.

The chain carries TRBV19 and TRBJ2-4; no clear D. This CDR3 contains 15 residues. Germline V gives CDR1 LNHDA, CDR2 SQIVND (reference sequence). V shed 1 base and J shed 0 bases, with 7 bases lying between them. This chain's CDR3 is CASSIASLAKNIQYF. The CDR3 DNA is TGTGCCAGTAGTATAGCCTCCCTAGCCAAAAACATTCAGTACTTC. Variable domain in full (rest from reference TRBV19 and TRBJ2-4): DGGITQSPKYLFRKEGQNVTLSCEQNLNHDAMYWYRQDPGQGLRLIYYSQIVNDFQKGDIAEGYSVSREKKESFPLTVTSAQKNPTAFYLCASSIASLAKNIQYFGAGTRLSVL.

This clone has a handful of counts. The sample holds other DNA sequences that translate to the same CDR3. The gene calls are TRBV30 and TRBJ1-1; D is unresolved. The CDR3 length is 13 residues. The V end was cut by 0 bases, the J end by 3 bases, with 8 bases between. Germline CDR1 and CDR2: GTSNPN and SVGIG (reference sequence). The CDR3 DNA is TGTGCCTGGAGTGTACTAGGGTACACTGAAGCTTTCTTT. This sequence encodes CAWSVLGYTEAFF.

V usage is TRBV5-6 and J usage is TRBJ2-7, with D tentatively TRBD1 (8 bases). The CDR3 runs 13 residues. From germline, CDR1 is SGHDT and CDR2 YYEEEE. Deletions cut 4 bases from V and 12 bases from J, with 20 bases between. The CDR3 sequence: CASSPAGQAGGYF. In nucleotides, the CDR3 is TGTGCCAGCAGCCCAGCGGGACAGGCTGGGGGGTACTTC.

This clone has just one count. The rearrangement joins TRBV27 to TRBJ2-2; 8 bases align to TRBD1. V lost 5 bases, J lost 4 bases, and 3 bases stayed unmatched. CDR1 and CDR2 (germline): MNHEY, SMNVEV (reference sequence). The CDR3 covers 14 residues. The CDR3 DNA follows: TGTGCCAGCAGTCCTACAGGGGGCACCGGGGAGCTGTTTTTT. Translated: CASSPTGGTGELFF.

This chain links TRBV2 with TRBJ1-1; 9 bases fit TRBD1. The ends lost 5 bases at V and 11 bases at J; junction bases unmatched: 3. CDR1 SNHLY and CDR2 FYNNEI come from the germline V gene. CDR3 length equals 11 residues. CDR3 nucleotides: TGTGCCAGCAGTCTGACAGGGGGGGCTTTCTTT. It is translated as CASSLTGGAFF.

The rearrangement joins TRBV5-6 to TRBJ2-2, with 8 bases that match TRBD2. This CDR3 comprises 16 residues. Trimming cost V 5 bases and J 3 bases; bases outside gene matches: 9. Germline V lookup: CDR1 SGHDT, CDR2 YYEEEE. DNA for the CDR3: TGTGCCAGCAGTTTTTTCCGGGGGGGCGACACCGGGGAGCTGTTTTTT. Protein product: CASSFFRGGDTGELFF. The full variable domain, completed using reference TRBV5-6 and TRBJ2-2, is DAGVTQSPTHLIKTRGQQVTLRCSPKSGHDTVSWYQQALGQGPQFIFQYYEEEERQRGNFPDRFSGHQFPNYSSELNVNALLLGDSALYLCASSFFRGGDTGELFFGEGSRLTVL.

The rearrangement joins TRBV19 to TRBJ1-5, with unresolved D. In germline, CDR1 is LNHDA, CDR2 SQIVND (reference sequence). V was cut by 5 bases and J by 8 bases, with 16 bases left in between. The CDR3 length is 14 residues. Here the CDR3 DNA reads TGTGCCAGTAGTGGGCTCGTCATACCGGAGCCCCAGCATTTT. This translates into CASSGLVIPEPQHF.

This chain connects TRBV5-1 to TRBJ1-2; TRBD1 matches at 9 bases. Trimming took 0 bases from V and 3 from J; bases not matched to a gene: 12. CDR3 size: 18 residues. The germline CDR1 and CDR2 sequences are SGHRS and YFSETQ. CDR3 loop: CASSLERGGQGIDYGYTF. In nucleotides, the CDR3 is TGCGCCAGCAGCTTGGAAAGGGGAGGACAGGGGATAGACTATGGCTACACCTTC. Variable domain in full (rest from reference TRBV5-1 and TRBJ1-2): KAGVTQTPRYLIKTRGQQVTLSCSPISGHRSVSWYQQTPGQGLQFLFEYFSETQRNKGNFPGRFSGRQFSNSRSEMNVSTLELGDSALYLCASSLERGGQGIDYGYTFGSGTRLTVV.

CDR3 bases: TGCGCCAGCAGCTCGAGAAGTAGCGGCTCCGAGCAGTACTTC. It specifies CASSSRSSGSEQYF. The J gene is TRBJ2-7, the V gene TRBV5-1, with D possibly TRBD2 on 6 matching bases. The ends were cut back, 3 bases at V and 6 bases at J, with 16 bases in the middle. The CDR3 runs to 14 residues. CDR1 is SGHRS and CDR2 is YFSETQ in the germline V gene.

This clone turned up a few times. The CDR3 sequence: CASSQDPGGGTEAFF. The CDR3 nucleotides are TGCGCCAGCAGCCAAGATCCCGGGGGAGGCACTGAAGCTTTCTTT. This chain uses TRBV4-3 with TRBJ1-1; TRBD1 is a possible D gene (5 bases). This CDR3 is built from 15 residues. CDR1 is LGHNA and CDR2 is YSLEER in the germline V gene. V lost 0 bases, J lost 4 bases, and 12 bases lay in between.

The CDR3 DNA reads TGCGCCAGCAGCAATCAAGGTGGGGGCGCTGGCTATGGCTACACCTTC. This encodes CASSNQGGGAGYGYTF. The rearrangement uses TRBV5-1 and TRBJ1-2, with a tentative D call TRBD1 (6 bases). V gave up 4 bases and J gave up 4 bases, with 20 bases separating them. The CDR3 is 16 residues long. Looked up from germline, CDR1 is SGHRS and CDR2 is YFSETQ.

This clone was counted once. V and J are TRBV18 and TRBJ2-5; no reliable D call. Germline V gene sequence: CDR1 KGHSH, CDR2 LQKENI. The CDR3 has 15 amino acids. The V end lost 1 base, the J end lost 1 base, and 10 bases lay between the germline ends. The CDR3 DNA reads TGTGCCAGCTCACCACAAGAGGCGTCCCAAGAGACCCAGTACTTC. Its protein product is CASSPQEASQETQYF.

The chain combines TRBV6-6 with TRBJ2-5; 9 bases are shared with TRBD1. Judging by the DNA end, TRBJ2-7 fits better; the J call may be wrong. Germline V lookup: CDR1 MNHNY, CDR2 SVGAGI (reference sequence). This CDR3 is 15 amino acids long. CDR3 coding DNA: TGTGCCAGCAGTTTAACGGGACAGGGATCCTACGAGCAGTACTTC. Its translation: CASSLTGQGSYEQYF.

This clone was detected only once. V is TRBV5-4 and J is TRBJ2-3; D is unclear. Germline V gene data show CDR1 as SGHNT and CDR2 as YYREEE (reference sequence). The CDR3 spans 12 residues. The V end lost 1 base, the J end lost 4 bases, and 4 bases lay between the germline ends. The CDR3 DNA sequence: TGTGCCAGCAGCTTGTATTCAGATACGCAGTATTTT. Translation gives CASSLYSDTQYF.

The chain combines TRBV7-3 with TRBJ1-1, with 8 bases matching TRBD1. The CDR3 is made up of 14 amino acids. From germline, CDR1 is SGHTA and CDR2 FQGTGA. Trimming took 5 bases from V and 4 from J; bases not matched to a gene: 6. The CDR3 loop is CASSLQGGTTEAFF. The CDR3 nucleotides read TGTGCCAGCAGCCTACAGGGGGGGACCACTGAAGCTTTCTTT.

This clone has only one observation. This chain links TRBV5-1 with TRBJ2-1; 12 bases match TRBD2. The trim removed 0 bases at V and 8 bases at J, leaving 6 bases unmatched. Germline-derived CDR1 and CDR2 are SGHRS and YFSETQ. This CDR3 has 16 amino acids. CDR3 nucleotide sequence: TGCGCCAGCAGCTTGGGACTAGCGGGAGTCCTCGATGAGCAGTTCTTC. Its protein product is CASSLGLAGVLDEQFF.

This clone showed up just a few times. The chain employs TRBV6-6 and TRBJ2-2; weak D call: TRBD1 (5 bases). Trimming pared 0 bases from V and 4 bases from J, leaving 12 bases between. This CDR3 is built from 16 residues. Germline loops: CDR1 MNHNY, CDR2 SVGAGI (reference sequence). The CDR3 protein is CASSYSTAPGTGELFF. CDR3 nucleotides: TGTGCCAGCAGTTACTCGACAGCCCCGGGCACCGGGGAGCTGTTTTTT.

V usage is TRBV6-1 and J usage is TRBJ1-1; TRBD1 might be the D (5 bases). V shed 0 bases and J shed 11 bases, with 16 bases lying between them. The CDR3 spans 14 residues. CDR1 is MNHNS, CDR2 SASEGT, per germline. CDR3 region: CASSEAGEAGVAFF. The CDR3 DNA is TGTGCCAGCAGTGAAGCGGGGGAGGCGGGGGTCGCTTTCTTT.

V is TRBV25-1 and J is TRBJ1-1; perhaps TRBD1 as D (5 bases). CDR3 size: 15 residues. Trimming took 1 base from V and 1 from J, leaving 10 bases between them. Germline V lookup: CDR1 MGHDK, CDR2 SYGVNS. The CDR3 bases are TGTGCCAGCAGTGAATGGGGCTACAGGAACACTGAAGCTTTCTTT. It translates to CASSEWGYRNTEAFF.

V usage is TRBV28 and J usage is TRBJ2-5, with TRBD1 matching 8 bases. CDR1 MDHEN and CDR2 SYDVKM come from the germline V gene. The V segment lost 5 bases and the J segment 4 bases; nucleotides outside the gene matches: 18. CDR3 size: 18 residues. CDR3: CASSDVDRGSANPETQYF. In nucleotides, the CDR3 is TGTGCCAGCAGTGACGTAGACAGGGGATCTGCCAACCCAGAGACCCAGTACTTC.

The CDR3 nucleotides read TGCGCCAGCAGCTTCACGACAGGGGTCGGCGAGCAGTACTTC. Amino acids: CASSFTTGVGEQYF. The chain couples TRBV5-1 to TRBJ2-7, with 8 bases fitting TRBD1. The length of the CDR3 is 14 residues. The germline CDR1 and CDR2 sequences are SGHRS and YFSETQ. V shed 2 bases, J shed 6 bases, and the junction held 7 bases outside the gene matches.

This chain uses TRBV6-5 with TRBJ2-1, with 7 bases aligning to TRBD1. Germline CDR1 reads MNHEY; CDR2 reads SVGAGI. J lost 8 bases, V lost 6 bases, and 10 bases had no gene match. The CDR3 runs 14 residues. The CDR3 DNA is TGTGCCAGCAGAGAAGGGGGCTTTATGTATGAGCAGTTCTTC. It yields the protein CASREGGFMYEQFF.

This clone came up once. The V call is TRBV29-1, the J call TRBJ2-1, with D tentatively TRBD1 (7 bases). Germline-derived CDR1 and CDR2 are SQVTM and ANQGSEA. The CDR3 has 14 amino acids. The CDR3 loop reads CSVRVRGVYNEQFF. The CDR3 DNA reads as TGCAGTGTGAGGGTCAGGGGGGTCTACAATGAGCAGTTCTTC.

This clone was recorded a few times. In nucleotides, the CDR3 is TGTGCCAGCAGCCTAGCGGGAGTCTCCTACGAGCAGTACTTC. This encodes CASSLAGVSYEQYF. The V and J genes are TRBV6-1 and TRBJ2-7, with 10 bases fitting TRBD2. Germline CDR1 MNHNS, CDR2 SASEGT. This CDR3 is 14 amino acids long. V shed 6 bases and J 0 bases; nucleotides not matched to a gene: 2.